Sequencing of this T cell receptor (beta chain) was carried out in a study of T cell changes during pregnancy in multiple sclerosis. The method was immunoSEQ multiplex PCR; TCRdb's version includes in-frame clones alone and lacks a portion of them. The sample consists of approximately 49,000 clones, nearly 90% of them appearing once. CDR3 length: 14 amino acids. In germline, CDR1 is GTSNPN, CDR2 SVGIG (reference sequence). V lost 0 bases and J lost 4; bases outside the gene matches: 3. The input for sequencing was peripheral blood, taken after pregnancy. This sequence originates from a female donor in good health, enrolled as a control in a pregnancy study. This chain joins TRBV30 and TRBJ2-1; 7 positions agree with TRBD2. The CDR3 nucleotides are TGTGCCTGGAGTGTTGCGGGAGTATACAATGAGCAGTTCTTC. Protein sequence: CAWSVAGVYNEQFF.